These 12 T cell receptor beta chains share one sample of origin, sequenced in a study of monozygotic twins with inflammatory bowel disease. TCRdb re-called the 5' RACE reads; one entry per CDR3 protein, DNA not given. This repertoire includes more than 120,000 distinct CDR3 sequences. The source material was blood. These receptors were taken from a human donor with ulcerative colitis or Crohn's disease, or a healthy co-twin of an affected twin (not recorded which).

The chain has TRBV5-1 and TRBJ2-3; TCRdb picks TRBD1, but there is no DNA to check that call. The germline gives CDR1 SGHRS, CDR2 YFSETQ. The CDR3 consists of 15 residues. The CDR3 loop is CASSFPPPRSDTQYF.

This chain connects TRBV6-2 or TRBV6-3 to TRBJ2-3; TCRdb names TRBD2, which stays unverified in the absence of DNA. This CDR3 contains 15 residues. Germline-derived CDR1 and CDR2 are MNHEY and SVGEGT. This CDR3 is CASSLYRGGTDTQYF.

This chain uses TRBV7-2 with TRBJ1-2; TCRdb picks TRBD1, but there is no DNA to check that call. This CDR3 spans 15 amino acids. Germline V gives CDR1 SGHTA, CDR2 FQGNSA. The CDR3 is CASSSPPPPNYGYTF.

The V gene is TRBV7-8, the J gene TRBJ1-6; without DNA, the TCRdb call of TRBD1 cannot be checked. The CDR3 has 15 amino acids. CDR1 SGHVS and CDR2 FQNEAQ come from the germline V gene. The CDR3: CASSNRDRGRSPLHF. Based on the CDR3 plus reference TRBV7-8 and TRBJ1-6, the full variable domain is GAGVSQSPRYKVAKRGQDVALRCDPISGHVSLFWYQQALGQGPEFLTYFQNEAQLDKSGLPSDRFFAERPEGSVSTLKIQRTQQEDSAVYLCASSNRDRGRSPLHFGNGTRLTVT.

This chain connects TRBV6-2 or TRBV6-3 to TRBJ2-7; the TCRdb call, TRBD1, lacks DNA for checking. From germline, CDR1 is MNHEY and CDR2 SVGEGT. The CDR3 covers 15 residues. This CDR3 is CASSSPLSGTYEQYF.

This sequence joins TRBV5-6 and TRBJ2-2; the TCRdb D gene call, TRBD1, has no DNA to confirm it. The germline V gene has CDR1 SGHDT and CDR2 YYEEEE. The CDR3 is made up of 14 amino acids. The chain's CDR3 is CASSAAGGTGELFF.

This rearrangement joins TRBV6-2 or TRBV6-3 to TRBJ2-1; absent DNA, TCRdb's TRBD1 call cannot be checked. CDR3 size: 16 residues. From germline, CDR1 is MNHEY and CDR2 SVGEGT. The CDR3 sequence: CASSRETGGWVNEQFF.

The rearrangement links TRBV6-2 or TRBV6-3 to TRBJ1-2; TCRdb's D gene call, TRBD1, goes unchecked for lack of DNA. Germline V lookup: CDR1 MNHEY, CDR2 SVGEGT. The CDR3 consists of 16 residues. CDR3 in amino acids: CASSYLGRGANYGYTF.

The chain recombines TRBV5-1 with TRBJ2-3. Germline CDR1 SGHRS, CDR2 YFSETQ. The CDR3 consists of 15 residues. The chain's CDR3 is CASSLGSELPDTQYF.

This rearrangement joins TRBV19 to TRBJ2-1; no DNA is available, so the TRBD1 call from TCRdb remains unchecked. There are 14 residues in the CDR3. The germline V gene has CDR1 LNHDA and CDR2 SQIVND (reference sequence). The CDR3 here is CASNGRGKGIEQFF.

This CDR3 is CSARGGRGSRQPQHF. The chain is built from TRBV20-1 and TRBJ1-5. The CDR3 has 15 amino acids. In germline, CDR1 is DFQATT, CDR2 SNEGSKA (reference sequence).

CDR3 loop: CATERMLRTPLTASYNEQFF. The genes are TRBV28 and TRBJ2-1; without DNA, the TCRdb call of TRBD1 cannot be checked. The CDR3 extends over 20 amino acids. Germline assignment: CDR1 MDHEN and CDR2 SYDVKM.